The rows below give T cell receptor beta chains drawn from one sample of a study of blood T cell repertoires in COVID-19. The method was immunoSEQ multiplex PCR; TCRdb's version includes in-frame clones alone and lacks a portion of them. The data hold over 120,000 clones, with 81% observed a single time. The sample comprised peripheral blood. These receptors were collected from a human donor in a cohort sampled during active COVID-19. The CDR3 runs from the conserved cysteine through the conserved F or W. The D gene is left open where the match is weak. Only some rows state a clone size, as once, few, many or a class for expanded clones.

j_call: TRBJ2-6
v_call: TRBV7-9
clone_size: NA
d_call: NA
cdr3_aa: CASSSPDIFSGANVLTF
cdr3_nt: TGTGCCAGCAGTAGTCCGGACATATTCTCTGGGGCCAACGTCCTGACTTTC

j_call: TRBJ2-6
v_call: TRBV18
clone_size: NA
d_call: TRBD1
cdr3_aa: CASSPAGTEKTSGANVLTF
cdr3_nt: TGTGCCAGCTCACCGGCCGGGACAGAAAAGACCTCTGGGGCCAACGTCCTGACTTTC

j_call: TRBJ1-3
v_call: TRBV18
clone_size: NA
d_call: TRBD1
cdr3_aa: CASSPGQGPGNTIYF
cdr3_nt: TGTGCCAGCTCACCGGGACAGGGGCCTGGAAACACCATATATTTT

j_call: TRBJ2-1
v_call: TRBV28
clone_size: NA
d_call: NA
cdr3_aa: CASSPHGVHNEQFF
cdr3_nt: TGTGCCAGCAGCCCACATGGTGTCCACAATGAGCAGTTCTTC

j_call: TRBJ2-1
v_call: TRBV9
clone_size: NA
d_call: NA
cdr3_aa: CASSADLSSYNEQFF
cdr3_nt: TGTGCCAGCAGCGCCGACTTGAGCTCCTACAATGAGCAGTTCTTC

j_call: TRBJ1-2
v_call: TRBV14
clone_size: once
d_call: NA
cdr3_aa: CASSQQGSYGYTF
cdr3_nt: TGTGCCAGCAGCCAACAGGGTAGCTATGGCTACACCTTC

j_call: TRBJ1-2
v_call: TRBV5-5
clone_size: NA
d_call: TRBD1
cdr3_aa: CASSLSGTGGLGYTF
cdr3_nt: TGTGCCAGCAGCTTATCCGGGACAGGAGGCTTAGGCTACACCTTC

j_call: TRBJ2-1
v_call: TRBV19
clone_size: NA
d_call: NA
cdr3_aa: CASSIARGAEPGNEQFF
cdr3_nt: TGTGCCAGTAGTATAGCCCGGGGGGCGGAGCCAGGCAATGAGCAGTTCTTC

j_call: TRBJ2-3
v_call: TRBV11-3
clone_size: NA
d_call: TRBD2
cdr3_aa: CASSTTSGITDTQYF
cdr3_nt: TGTGCCAGCAGCACGACTAGCGGGATCACAGATACGCAGTATTTT

j_call: TRBJ1-4
v_call: TRBV7-2
clone_size: NA
d_call: NA
cdr3_aa: CASSLWGQGEKLFF
cdr3_nt: TGTGCCAGCAGCTTATGGGGGCAGGGTGAAAAACTGTTTTTT

j_call: TRBJ2-2
v_call: TRBV5-1
clone_size: NA
d_call: TRBD1
cdr3_aa: CASSAPTGIGGELFF
cdr3_nt: TGCGCCAGCAGCGCCCCGACAGGGATCGGCGGGGAGCTGTTTTTT

j_call: TRBJ2-7
v_call: TRBV10-3
clone_size: NA
d_call: NA
cdr3_aa: CATTDPLHEQYF
cdr3_nt: TGTGCCACTACAGACCCCCTTCACGAGCAGTACTTC

j_call: TRBJ2-7
v_call: TRBV7-8
clone_size: few
d_call: NA
cdr3_aa: CASSLDEARGEQYF
cdr3_nt: TGTGCCAGCAGCTTAGACGAGGCCCGTGGCGAGCAGTACTTC

j_call: TRBJ1-3
v_call: TRBV9
clone_size: few
d_call: NA
cdr3_aa: CASSRLDTSSGNTIYF
cdr3_nt: TGTGCCAGCAGCCGACTGGACACTTCCTCTGGAAACACCATATATTTT

j_call: TRBJ2-5
v_call: TRBV24-1
clone_size: once
d_call: NA
cdr3_aa: CATSTDGRTQETQYF
cdr3_nt: TGTGCCACCAGTACAGACGGGAGAACACAAGAGACCCAGTACTTC

j_call: TRBJ2-3
v_call: TRBV28
clone_size: NA
d_call: NA
cdr3_aa: CASRTGNPDTQYF
cdr3_nt: TGTGCCAGCAGAACAGGGAATCCAGATACGCAGTATTTT

j_call: TRBJ2-7
v_call: TRBV7-8
clone_size: NA
d_call: TRBD2
cdr3_aa: CASSLSSTGTSAPRREQYF
cdr3_nt: TGTGCCAGCAGCTTATCCTCCACCGGGACTAGCGCCCCTCGACGGGAGCAGTACTTC

j_call: TRBJ2-7
v_call: TRBV5-1
clone_size: NA
d_call: TRBD1
cdr3_aa: CASSLTGGEQYF
cdr3_nt: TGCGCCAGCAGCTTGACAGGGGGCGAGCAGTACTTC

j_call: TRBJ2-3
v_call: TRBV20-1
clone_size: NA
d_call: TRBD1
cdr3_aa: CSASGTGRTDTQYF
cdr3_nt: TGCAGTGCTAGTGGGACAGGGAGGACAGATACGCAGTATTTT

j_call: TRBJ2-6
v_call: TRBV6-2/TRBV6-3
clone_size: NA
d_call: NA
cdr3_aa: CASSPKPHRVGANVLTF
cdr3_nt: TGTGCCAGCAGCCCCAAACCTCACAGGGTTGGGGCCAACGTCCTGACTTTC

j_call: TRBJ2-7
v_call: TRBV28
clone_size: NA
d_call: TRBD1
cdr3_aa: CASSSGQGREQYF
cdr3_nt: TGTGCCAGCAGTTCGGGACAGGGGCGAGAGCAGTACTTC

j_call: TRBJ1-4
v_call: TRBV4-2
clone_size: NA
d_call: NA
cdr3_aa: CASSHLGGEVWEKLFF
cdr3_nt: TGTGCCAGCAGCCACCTCGGGGGGGAGGTTTGGGAAAAACTGTTTTTT

j_call: TRBJ2-7
v_call: TRBV6-4
clone_size: NA
d_call: TRBD1
cdr3_aa: CASSDLRGQGFCEQYF
cdr3_nt: TGTGCCAGCAGTGACTTACGGGGACAGGGTTTTTGCGAGCAGTACTTC

j_call: TRBJ2-7
v_call: TRBV19
clone_size: NA
d_call: TRBD1
cdr3_aa: CASSAPGTGNSYEQYF
cdr3_nt: TGTGCCAGTAGTGCCCCCGGGACAGGGAACTCCTACGAGCAGTACTTC

j_call: TRBJ1-5
v_call: TRBV12-3/TRBV12-4
clone_size: few
d_call: NA
cdr3_aa: CASSRGAQPQHF
cdr3_nt: TGTGCCAGCTCCAGGGGAGCTCAGCCCCAGCATTTT

j_call: TRBJ1-2
v_call: TRBV29-1
clone_size: NA
d_call: TRBD1
cdr3_aa: CSVEIGTGGHLGGYTF
cdr3_nt: TGCAGCGTTGAAATCGGGACAGGGGGCCATTTAGGTGGCTACACCTTC

j_call: TRBJ2-7
v_call: TRBV3-1/TRBV3-2
clone_size: NA
d_call: NA
cdr3_aa: CASSQGVQPSYEQYF
cdr3_nt: TGTGCCAGCAGCCAAGGGGTACAGCCCTCCTACGAGCAGTACTTC

j_call: TRBJ2-5
v_call: TRBV6-9
clone_size: NA
d_call: TRBD1
cdr3_aa: CASSYREQGTQETQYF
cdr3_nt: TGTGCCAGCAGTTATCGGGAACAGGGGACCCAAGAGACCCAGTACTTC

j_call: TRBJ2-4
v_call: TRBV3-1/TRBV3-2
clone_size: NA
d_call: TRBD1
cdr3_aa: CASSPDRDSGKAKNIQYF
cdr3_nt: TGTGCCAGCAGCCCCGACAGGGATTCGGGAAAAGCCAAAAACATTCAGTACTTC

j_call: TRBJ1-4
v_call: TRBV9
clone_size: few
d_call: TRBD1
cdr3_aa: CASSPRPTGSAEKLFF
cdr3_nt: TGTGCCAGCAGCCCCCGCCCGACAGGGTCGGCGGAAAAACTGTTTTTT

j_call: TRBJ2-7
v_call: TRBV5-1
clone_size: NA
d_call: NA
cdr3_aa: CASSLDRYYEQYF
cdr3_nt: TGCGCCAGCAGCTTGGACAGATACTACGAGCAGTACTTC

j_call: TRBJ1-1
v_call: TRBV18
clone_size: NA
d_call: NA
cdr3_aa: CASSPLVTAEAFF
cdr3_nt: TGTGCCAGCTCACCACTGGTTACGGCTGAAGCTTTCTTT

j_call: TRBJ2-3
v_call: TRBV6-2/TRBV6-3
clone_size: NA
d_call: TRBD2
cdr3_aa: CASSRAGGPMDTQYF
cdr3_nt: TGTGCCAGCAGCCGAGCGGGAGGTCCAATGGATACGCAGTATTTT

j_call: TRBJ2-5
v_call: TRBV5-1
clone_size: NA
d_call: TRBD1
cdr3_aa: CASSSRQGGETQYF
cdr3_nt: TGCGCCAGCAGCTCACGACAGGGGGGAGAGACCCAGTACTTC

j_call: TRBJ2-7
v_call: TRBV15
clone_size: once
d_call: TRBD2
cdr3_aa: CATSRDLSGRPYEQYF
cdr3_nt: TGTGCCACCAGCAGAGATCTTAGCGGGAGACCTTACGAGCAGTACTTC

j_call: TRBJ1-4
v_call: TRBV5-6
clone_size: NA
d_call: NA
cdr3_aa: CASSLAGVTNEKLFF
cdr3_nt: TGTGCCAGCAGCTTGGCGGGAGTAACTAATGAAAAACTGTTTTTT

j_call: TRBJ2-7
v_call: TRBV10-3
clone_size: NA
d_call: NA
cdr3_aa: CAISEEQGLYSYEQYF
cdr3_nt: TGTGCCATCAGTGAGGAGCAGGGGCTCTATTCCTACGAGCAGTACTTC

j_call: TRBJ1-4
v_call: TRBV28
clone_size: NA
d_call: NA
cdr3_aa: CASSRAGATNEKLFF
cdr3_nt: TGTGCCAGCAGTCGCGCAGGGGCAACTAATGAAAAACTGTTTTTT

j_call: TRBJ1-1
v_call: TRBV19
clone_size: NA
d_call: NA
cdr3_aa: CASSQPVHFTNTEAFF
cdr3_nt: TGTGCCAGTAGTCAACCCGTTCACTTTACGAACACTGAAGCTTTCTTT

j_call: TRBJ1-5
v_call: TRBV18
clone_size: NA
d_call: NA
cdr3_aa: CASSPGLGNQPQHF
cdr3_nt: TGTGCCAGCTCACCCGGGTTGGGCAATCAGCCCCAGCATTTT

j_call: TRBJ1-5
v_call: TRBV19
clone_size: few
d_call: NA
cdr3_aa: CASRVVRAGEQPQHF
cdr3_nt: TGTGCCAGTAGAGTAGTCCGGGCAGGGGAGCAGCCCCAGCATTTT

j_call: TRBJ1-1
v_call: TRBV5-6
clone_size: NA
d_call: NA
cdr3_aa: CASSFWGAEAFF
cdr3_nt: TGTGCCAGCAGCTTTTGGGGGGCTGAAGCTTTCTTT

j_call: TRBJ1-2
v_call: TRBV7-9
clone_size: few
d_call: NA
cdr3_aa: CASSLERGAEGYTF
cdr3_nt: TGTGCCAGCAGCTTAGAGCGGGGGGCGGAAGGCTACACCTTC

j_call: TRBJ2-1
v_call: TRBV24-1
clone_size: NA
d_call: TRBD2
cdr3_aa: CATNSGGGPTYNEQFF
cdr3_nt: TGTGCCACCAACAGCGGGGGGGGGCCGACCTACAATGAGCAGTTCTTC

j_call: TRBJ1-5
v_call: TRBV29-1
clone_size: NA
d_call: TRBD1
cdr3_aa: CSVGGQGSNQPQHF
cdr3_nt: TGCAGCGTTGGTGGACAGGGAAGCAATCAGCCCCAGCATTTT

j_call: TRBJ2-7
v_call: TRBV29-1
clone_size: NA
d_call: TRBD1
cdr3_aa: CSVGTGGAYEQYF
cdr3_nt: TGCAGCGTCGGGACAGGGGGCGCGTACGAGCAGTACTTC

j_call: TRBJ2-3
v_call: TRBV7-3
clone_size: NA
d_call: TRBD2
cdr3_aa: CASSPSGDTDTQYF
cdr3_nt: TGTGCCAGCAGTCCGAGCGGGGACACAGATACGCAGTATTTT

j_call: TRBJ1-6
v_call: TRBV28
clone_size: NA
d_call: TRBD1
cdr3_aa: CASRRDRGTASPLHF
cdr3_nt: TGTGCCAGCAGGCGGGACAGGGGCACGGCTTCACCCCTCCACTTT

j_call: TRBJ2-3
v_call: TRBV6-4
clone_size: NA
d_call: NA
cdr3_aa: CASKLGGSSDTQYF
cdr3_nt: TGTGCCAGCAAATTGGGGGGTTCGTCAGATACGCAGTATTTT

j_call: TRBJ2-1
v_call: TRBV10-1
clone_size: NA
d_call: TRBD2
cdr3_aa: CASSDYQRSGLAGDYEQFF
cdr3_nt: TGCGCCAGCAGTGACTACCAAAGATCTGGACTAGCGGGAGACTATGAGCAGTTCTTC

j_call: TRBJ1-6
v_call: TRBV10-1
clone_size: NA
d_call: TRBD1
cdr3_aa: CASSEHVQGVGWVSKRSYNSPLHF
cdr3_nt: TGCGCCAGCAGTGAGCACGTACAGGGGGTGGGTTGGGTTTCTAAAAGATCCTATAATTCACCCCTCCACTTT

j_call: TRBJ2-1
v_call: TRBV5-4
clone_size: NA
d_call: TRBD1
cdr3_aa: CASSPTNVGTEEFF
cdr3_nt: TGTGCCAGCAGCCCCACTAATGTCGGGACAGAAGAGTTCTTC

j_call: TRBJ2-6
v_call: TRBV4-3
clone_size: NA
d_call: TRBD1
cdr3_aa: CASSQESPRQGTGANVLTF
cdr3_nt: TGCGCCAGCAGCCAAGAATCCCCTCGACAGGGGACTGGGGCCAACGTCCTGACTTTC

j_call: TRBJ2-6
v_call: TRBV3-1/TRBV3-2
clone_size: once
d_call: NA
cdr3_aa: CASSRSLSGANVLTF
cdr3_nt: TGTGCCAGCAGCCGTAGTCTCTCTGGGGCCAACGTCCTGACTTTC

j_call: TRBJ1-1
v_call: TRBV7-9
clone_size: NA
d_call: NA
cdr3_aa: CASSLGTNTEAFF
cdr3_nt: TGTGCCAGCAGCTTGGGCACCAACACTGAAGCTTTCTTT

j_call: TRBJ2-7
v_call: TRBV18
clone_size: NA
d_call: TRBD2
cdr3_aa: CASSPPGLAGVPYEQYF
cdr3_nt: TGTGCCAGCTCACCACCGGGGCTAGCGGGAGTCCCCTACGAGCAGTACTTC

j_call: TRBJ1-5
v_call: TRBV5-6
clone_size: NA
d_call: NA
cdr3_aa: CASSLLGAGQPQHF
cdr3_nt: TGTGCCAGCAGCTTGCTGGGGGCAGGTCAGCCCCAGCATTTT

j_call: TRBJ2-1
v_call: TRBV20-1
clone_size: NA
d_call: NA
cdr3_aa: CSAFYNEQFF
cdr3_nt: TGCAGTGCCTTCTACAATGAGCAGTTCTTC